This T cell receptor (beta chain) was profiled in a study of CD8 T cells in Susac syndrome. With random hexamers, reverse transcription was performed on about 0.5 to 1 ug of RNA. TCRdb processed the immunoSEQ multiplex PCR reads anew with MiXCR; each CDR3 protein has one entry. The sample lists about 84,000 distinct CDR3 sequences, around 93% occurring once. Trimming at V came to 4 bases and at J to 8 bases, leaving 5 bases not matched to a gene. The germline gives CDR1 SEHNR, CDR2 FQNEAQ (reference sequence). The CDR3 loop spans 13 amino acids. The clonotype comes from a human donor in good health. The sequencing sample was made of CD8+ T cells from PBMCs. V gene TRBV7-9 combines with J gene TRBJ2-3, with 8 bases aligning to TRBD1. CDR3 amino acids: CASSSDREGTQYF. The DNA of the CDR3 is TGTGCCAGCAGCTCGGACAGGGAAGGTACGCAGTATTTT.